The clone carrying this TCR beta chain is a singleton in its sample. As yet, its antigen is unknown. This sample is drawn from a study of radiotherapy plus CTLA-4 blockade in lung cancer. Regarding the study as a whole: Tumor-derived TCR clones expanded in blood after radiotherapy plus ipilimumab.

The V segment lost 1 base and the J segment 8 bases; nucleotides outside the gene matches: 10. The CDR3 contains 15 residues. From germline, CDR1 is SGHRS and CDR2 YFSETQ. The protocol was immunoSEQ multiplex PCR, while the TCRdb copy is restricted to in-frame clones and leaves out a portion. The sample contains more than 75,000 clones, approximately 75% of which appear only once. The receptor was isolated from a human donor with non-small cell lung cancer that progressed on radiotherapy plus ipilimumab. The genes are TRBV5-1 and TRBJ1-2, with TRBD1 identical over 8 bases. The sample was peripheral blood, taken from a patient treated with radiotherapy plus ipilimumab. The DNA of the CDR3 is TGCGCCAGCAGCTTGCAGACAGGGGATTTGCTCGGCTACACCTTC. Its translation is CASSLQTGDLLGYTF.